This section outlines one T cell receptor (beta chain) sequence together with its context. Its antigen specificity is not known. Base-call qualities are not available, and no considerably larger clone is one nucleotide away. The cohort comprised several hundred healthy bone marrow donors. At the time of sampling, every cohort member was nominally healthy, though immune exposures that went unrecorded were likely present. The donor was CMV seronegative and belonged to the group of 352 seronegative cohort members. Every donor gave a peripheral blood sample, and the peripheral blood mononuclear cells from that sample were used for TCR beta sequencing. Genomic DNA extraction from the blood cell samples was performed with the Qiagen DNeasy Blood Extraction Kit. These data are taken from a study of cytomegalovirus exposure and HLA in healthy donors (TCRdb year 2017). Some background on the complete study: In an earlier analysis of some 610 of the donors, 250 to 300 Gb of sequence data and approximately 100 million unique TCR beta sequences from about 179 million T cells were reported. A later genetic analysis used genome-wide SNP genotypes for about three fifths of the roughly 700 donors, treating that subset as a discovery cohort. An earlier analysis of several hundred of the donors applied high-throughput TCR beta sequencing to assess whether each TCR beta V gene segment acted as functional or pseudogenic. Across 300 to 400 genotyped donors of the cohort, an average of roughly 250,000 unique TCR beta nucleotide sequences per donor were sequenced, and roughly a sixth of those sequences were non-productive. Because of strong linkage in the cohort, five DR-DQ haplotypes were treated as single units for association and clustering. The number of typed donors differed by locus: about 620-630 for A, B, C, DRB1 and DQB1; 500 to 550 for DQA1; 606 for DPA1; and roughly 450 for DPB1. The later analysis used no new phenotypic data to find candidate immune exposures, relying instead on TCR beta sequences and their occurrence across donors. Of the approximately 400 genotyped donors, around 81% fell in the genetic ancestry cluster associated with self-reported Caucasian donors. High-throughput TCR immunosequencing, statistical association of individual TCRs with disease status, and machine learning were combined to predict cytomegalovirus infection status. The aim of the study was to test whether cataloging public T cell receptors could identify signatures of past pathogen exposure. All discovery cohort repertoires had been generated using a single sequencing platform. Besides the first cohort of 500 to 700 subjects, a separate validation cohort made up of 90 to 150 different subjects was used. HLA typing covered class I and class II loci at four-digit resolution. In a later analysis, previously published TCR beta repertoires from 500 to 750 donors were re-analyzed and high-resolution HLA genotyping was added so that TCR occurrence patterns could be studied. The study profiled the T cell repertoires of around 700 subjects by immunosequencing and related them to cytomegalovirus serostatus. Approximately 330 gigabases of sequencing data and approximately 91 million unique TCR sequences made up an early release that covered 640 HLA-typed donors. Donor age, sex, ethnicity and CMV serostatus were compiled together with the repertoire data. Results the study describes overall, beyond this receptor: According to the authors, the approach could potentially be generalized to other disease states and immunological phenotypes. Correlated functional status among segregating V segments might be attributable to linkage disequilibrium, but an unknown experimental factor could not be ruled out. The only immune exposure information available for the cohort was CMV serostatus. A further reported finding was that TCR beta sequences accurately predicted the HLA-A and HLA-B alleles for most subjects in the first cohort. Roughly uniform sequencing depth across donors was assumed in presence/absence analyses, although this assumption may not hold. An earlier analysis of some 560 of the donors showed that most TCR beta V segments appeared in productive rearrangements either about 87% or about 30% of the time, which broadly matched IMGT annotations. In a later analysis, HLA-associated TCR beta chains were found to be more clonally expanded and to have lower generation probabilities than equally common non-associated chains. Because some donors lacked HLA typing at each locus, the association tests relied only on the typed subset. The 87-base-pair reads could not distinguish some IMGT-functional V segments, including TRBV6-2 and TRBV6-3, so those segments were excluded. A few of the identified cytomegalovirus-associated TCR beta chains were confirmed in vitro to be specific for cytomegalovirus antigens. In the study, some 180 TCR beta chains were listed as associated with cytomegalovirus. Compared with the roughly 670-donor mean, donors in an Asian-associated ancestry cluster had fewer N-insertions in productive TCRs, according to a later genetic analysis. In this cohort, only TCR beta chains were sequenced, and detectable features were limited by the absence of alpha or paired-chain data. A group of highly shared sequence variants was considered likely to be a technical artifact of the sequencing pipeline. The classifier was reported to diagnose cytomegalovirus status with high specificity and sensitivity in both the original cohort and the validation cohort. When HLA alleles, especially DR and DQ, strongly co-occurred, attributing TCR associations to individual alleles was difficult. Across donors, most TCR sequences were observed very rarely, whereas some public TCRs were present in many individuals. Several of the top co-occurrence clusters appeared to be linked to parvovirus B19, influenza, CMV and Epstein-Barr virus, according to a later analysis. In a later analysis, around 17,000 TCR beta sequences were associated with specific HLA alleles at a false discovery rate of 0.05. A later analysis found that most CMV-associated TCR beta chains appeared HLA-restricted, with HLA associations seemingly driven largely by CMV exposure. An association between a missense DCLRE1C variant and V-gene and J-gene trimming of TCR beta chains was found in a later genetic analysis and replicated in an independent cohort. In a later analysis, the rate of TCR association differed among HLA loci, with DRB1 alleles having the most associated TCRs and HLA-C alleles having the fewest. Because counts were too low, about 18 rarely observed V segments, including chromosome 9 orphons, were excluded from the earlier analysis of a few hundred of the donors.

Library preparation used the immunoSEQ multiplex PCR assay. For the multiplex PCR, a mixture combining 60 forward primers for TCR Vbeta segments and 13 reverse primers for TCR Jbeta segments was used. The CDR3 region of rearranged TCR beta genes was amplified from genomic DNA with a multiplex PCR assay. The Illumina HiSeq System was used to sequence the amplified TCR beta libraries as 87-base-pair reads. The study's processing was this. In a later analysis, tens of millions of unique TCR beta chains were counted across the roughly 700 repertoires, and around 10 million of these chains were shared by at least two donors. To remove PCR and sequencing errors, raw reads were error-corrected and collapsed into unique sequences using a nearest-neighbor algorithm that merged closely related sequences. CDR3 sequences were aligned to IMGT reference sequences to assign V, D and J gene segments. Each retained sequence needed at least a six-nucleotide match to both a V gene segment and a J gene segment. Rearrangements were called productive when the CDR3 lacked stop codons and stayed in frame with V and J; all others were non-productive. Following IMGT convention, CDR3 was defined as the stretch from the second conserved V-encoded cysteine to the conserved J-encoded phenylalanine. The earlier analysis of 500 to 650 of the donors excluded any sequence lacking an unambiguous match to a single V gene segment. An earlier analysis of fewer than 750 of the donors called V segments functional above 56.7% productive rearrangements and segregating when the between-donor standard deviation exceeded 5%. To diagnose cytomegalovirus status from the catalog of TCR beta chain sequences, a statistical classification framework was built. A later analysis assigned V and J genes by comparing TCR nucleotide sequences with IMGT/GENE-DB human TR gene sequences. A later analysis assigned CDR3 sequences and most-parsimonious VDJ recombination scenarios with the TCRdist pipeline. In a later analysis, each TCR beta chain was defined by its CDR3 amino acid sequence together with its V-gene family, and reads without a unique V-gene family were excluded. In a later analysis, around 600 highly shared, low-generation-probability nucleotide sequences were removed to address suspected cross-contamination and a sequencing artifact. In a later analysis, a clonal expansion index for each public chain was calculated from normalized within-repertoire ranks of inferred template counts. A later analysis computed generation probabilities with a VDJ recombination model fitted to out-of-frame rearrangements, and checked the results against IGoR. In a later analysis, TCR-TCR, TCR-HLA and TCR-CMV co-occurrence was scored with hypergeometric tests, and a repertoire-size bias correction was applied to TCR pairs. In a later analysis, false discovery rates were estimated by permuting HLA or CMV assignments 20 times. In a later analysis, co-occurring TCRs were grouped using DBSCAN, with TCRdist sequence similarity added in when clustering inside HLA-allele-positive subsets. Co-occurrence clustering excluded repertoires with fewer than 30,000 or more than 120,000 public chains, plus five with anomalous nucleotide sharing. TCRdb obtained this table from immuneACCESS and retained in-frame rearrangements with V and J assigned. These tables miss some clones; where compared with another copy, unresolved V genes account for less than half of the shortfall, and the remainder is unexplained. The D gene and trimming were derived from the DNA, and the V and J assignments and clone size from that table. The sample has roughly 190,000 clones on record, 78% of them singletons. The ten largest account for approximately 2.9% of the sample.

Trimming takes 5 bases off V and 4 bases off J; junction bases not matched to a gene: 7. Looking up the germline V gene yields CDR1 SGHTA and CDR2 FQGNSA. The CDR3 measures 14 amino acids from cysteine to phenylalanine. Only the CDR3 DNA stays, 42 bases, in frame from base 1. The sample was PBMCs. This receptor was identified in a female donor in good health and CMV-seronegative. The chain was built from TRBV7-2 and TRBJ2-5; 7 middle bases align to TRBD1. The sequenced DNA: TGTGCCAGCAGCCTAGACAGGGTTTTAGAGACCCAGTACTTC. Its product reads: CASSLDRVLETQYF. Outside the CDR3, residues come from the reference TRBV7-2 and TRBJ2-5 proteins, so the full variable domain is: GAGVSQSPSNKVTEKGKDVELRCDPISGHTALYWYRQSLGQGLEFLIYFQGNSAPDKSGLPSDRFSAERTGGSVSTLTIQRTQQEDSAVYLCASSLDRVLETQYFGPGTRLLVL.